This T cell receptor beta chain stems from a study of T cell responses to AZD1222 COVID-19 vaccine. General study results and limits: Within unmutated variant regions lay the reported targets of nearly half of spike-specific TCRs. Clonal diversity may have been underestimated in mostly white British donors. Across spike, vaccine-associated CD4 TCRs were found, dominant at 160-218 and 743-854.

TCRdb's table, derived via immunoSEQ multiplex PCR, lists solely in-frame clones and lacks some. The table includes roughly 120,000 clones, about nine tenths detected once. Whether given at about 4 or about 12 weeks, second doses were pooled. Unmatched junction bases numbered 6, after V lost 3 bases and J lost 5 bases. The CDR3 covers 14 residues. Germline V CDR1 and CDR2: SGHTA, FQGNSA. Notes on this clone: Its specificity is unknown.

The chain carries TRBV7-2 and TRBJ1-2; 7 nucleotides line up with TRBD1. The source of this sequence is an adult who received the AZD1222 COVID-19 vaccine. Material: peripheral blood, obtained 28 days after the second AZD1222 dose. The CDR3 region is CASSFDRDRYGYTF. The CDR3 DNA sequence: TGTGCCAGCAGCTTCGATCGGGACAGATATGGCTACACCTTC.